The 15 T cell receptor beta chains below come from one sample, sequenced in a study of blood T cell repertoires in COVID-19. Measured with immunoSEQ multiplex PCR; TCRdb has only the in-frame clones, and not every one. The sample yields about 15,000 clones, about nine tenths seen once. The sample taken for sequencing was peripheral blood. These receptors were collected from a man aged 45-65 years with active COVID-19.

The J gene is TRBJ2-1, the V gene TRBV27; 14 positions agree with TRBD2. Per the germline V gene, CDR1 is MNHEY and CDR2 is SMNVEV (reference sequence). The CDR3 covers 18 residues. After removal of 6 bases from V and 0 bases from J, the junction contained 7 bases not matched to a gene. The CDR3 spells CASRPGLAGVFSYNEQFF. In nucleotides, the CDR3 is TGTGCCAGCAGACCGGGACTAGCGGGAGTGTTCTCCTACAATGAGCAGTTCTTC.

This rearrangement joins TRBV27 to TRBJ2-7; D remains ambiguous. The CDR3 covers 15 residues. The germline V gene encodes CDR1 MNHEY and CDR2 SMNVEV (reference sequence). Deletions cut 0 bases from V and 2 bases from J, with 11 bases between. CDR3 in amino acids: CASSLSSMGPYEQYF. DNA of the CDR3: TGTGCCAGCAGTTTATCCAGTATGGGCCCCTACGAGCAGTACTTC.

The chain joins TRBV15 to TRBJ2-2; 7 bases map to TRBD2. The CDR3 covers 14 residues. Germline CDR1 and CDR2: LNHNV and YYDKDF (reference sequence). The V and J ends lost 8 bases and 3 bases, in that order; junction bases with no gene match: 6. CDR3 DNA: TGTGCCACCGGGAGGGGAGGCTACACCGGGGAGCTGTTTTTT. Translating it yields CATGRGGYTGELFF. Looking up the rest from reference TRBV15 and TRBJ2-2 gives the full variable domain: DAMVIQNPRYQVTQFGKPVTLSCSQTLNHNVMYWYQQKSSQAPKLLFHYYDKDFNNEADTPDNFQSRRPNTSFCFLDIRSPGLGDTAMYLCATGRGGYTGELFFGEGSRLTVL.

This chain connects TRBV5-1 to TRBJ2-1; TRBD2 matches 11 bases. The CDR3 runs 14 residues. In germline, CDR1 is SGHRS, CDR2 YFSETQ. The J segment lost 9 bases and the V segment lost 4 bases, leaving 6 bases of the junction unmatched. For the CDR3, the DNA is TGCGCCAGCAGCATATCCGGGACTAGCGGTGAGCAGTTCTTC. The encoded protein is CASSISGTSGEQFF.

The J gene is TRBJ2-5, the V gene TRBV5-6, with 11 bases lining up with TRBD2. Germline V gene lookup returns CDR1 SGHDT and CDR2 YYEEEE. V shed 3 bases, J shed 4 bases, and the junction held 5 bases outside the gene matches. CDR3 size: 15 residues. This CDR3 is CASSSLAGEVETQYF. The CDR3 DNA reads as TGTGCCAGCAGCTCACTAGCGGGAGAGGTAGAGACCCAGTACTTC.

The genes are TRBV5-5 and TRBJ1-4, with 7 nucleotides matching TRBD1. CDR1 is SGHKS, CDR2 YYEKEE, per germline (reference sequence). V was clipped by 4 bases and J by 5 bases; unmatched bases: 5. CDR3 length: 14 residues. CDR3 nucleotides: TGTGCCAGCAGCCTCGGGACAGTCAATGAAAAACTGTTTTTT. This translates into CASSLGTVNEKLFF.

The rearrangement uses TRBV7-9 and TRBJ1-2; possibly TRBD1 for D (6 bases). V gave up 3 bases and J gave up 7 bases, with 12 bases separating them. CDR1 and CDR2 (germline): SEHNR, FQNEAQ (reference sequence). This CDR3 is 13 amino acids long. CDR3 residues: CASSFDRFLGYTF. The CDR3 DNA reads TGTGCCAGCAGCTTCGACAGGTTTCTTGGCTACACCTTC.

This clone was recorded a few times. The J gene is TRBJ2-6, the V gene TRBV5-8; 10 bases line up with TRBD1. The V gene end was trimmed by 4 bases and the J gene end by 6 bases; junction bases not matched to a gene: 10. CDR3 length: 17 residues. Germline lookup yields CDR1 SGHTS and CDR2 YDEGEE. CDR3 amino acids: CASSTGQGGSSANVLTF. CDR3 coding DNA: TGTGCCAGCAGCACTGGACAGGGGGGGAGTTCGGCCAACGTCCTGACTTTC.

A single count supports this clone. The chain combines TRBV5-4 with TRBJ2-2, with a possible D match to TRBD2 (7 bases). Germline CDR1 and CDR2: SGHNT and YYREEE (reference sequence). Trimming removed 10 bases at V and 1 base at J, with 23 bases between. The CDR3 consists of 17 residues. The CDR3 sequence: CASLPGGGTLNTGELFF. The DNA of the CDR3 is TGTGCCTCCCTCCCGGGGGGCGGAACCTTGAACACCGGGGAGCTGTTTTTT.

The chain carries TRBV30 and TRBJ1-5, with 10 bases identical to TRBD1. The CDR3 sequence is 14 residues long. Germline V gene data show CDR1 as GTSNPN and CDR2 as SVGIG (reference sequence). J lost 4 bases, V lost 1 base, and 1 base had no gene match. The CDR3 loop reads CAWSEGQGNQPQHF. The DNA for the CDR3 is TGTGCCTGGAGTGAGGGACAGGGGAATCAGCCCCAGCATTTT.

The chain is built from TRBV3-1 (or the pseudogene TRBV3-2) and TRBJ2-5; TRBD2 aligns across 15 bases. CDR1 LGHDT and CDR2 YNNKEL come from the germline V gene (reference sequence). CDR3 length: 16 amino acids. V trimming: 4 bases; J trimming: 3 bases; junction bases outside the gene matches: 3. The CDR3, as DNA: TGTGCCAGCAGCCTGGGACTAGCGGGAGGAGAAGAGACCCAGTACTTC. It encodes CASSLGLAGGEETQYF.

This clone was seen once. This rearrangement joins TRBV7-8 to TRBJ1-5, with TRBD1 identical over 7 bases. Germline CDR1 reads SGHVS; CDR2 reads FQNEAQ. The V and J ends lost 5 bases and 6 bases, in that order; junction bases with no gene match: 4. The CDR3 totals 13 residues. CDR3: CASSAQGPQPQHF. The CDR3, as DNA: TGTGCCAGCAGCGCACAGGGGCCTCAGCCCCAGCATTTT.

The chain uses TRBV9 and TRBJ2-1, with D possibly TRBD2 on 6 matching bases. The CDR3 has 16 residues. Germline V gives CDR1 SGDLS, CDR2 YYNGEE. Trimming shortened V by 4 bases and J by 4 bases, and 18 bases separated the two germline ends. The DNA for the CDR3 is TGTGCCAGCAGCCTCAGGGCCGGGAGTGGGTACAATGAGCAGTTCTTC. This sequence encodes CASSLRAGSGYNEQFF.

The chain is built from TRBV9 and TRBJ1-2; 12 bases fit TRBD1. V was clipped by 0 bases and J by 6 bases; unmatched bases: 9. From germline, CDR1 is SGDLS and CDR2 YYNGEE. CDR3 length: 17 amino acids. Here the CDR3 reads CASSVAGTGGARNGYTF. CDR3 in DNA: TGTGCCAGCAGCGTAGCTGGGACAGGGGGCGCTCGAAATGGCTACACCTTC.

The genes are TRBV6-5 and TRBJ2-2; 8 nucleotides align to TRBD1. The CDR3 totals 15 residues. Trimming removed 4 bases from V and 6 bases from J; junction bases left unmatched: 7. The V gene's germline CDR1 is MNHEY and CDR2 SVGAGI. In DNA, the CDR3 is TGTGCCAGCAGTTCAACAGGGGGGCGTCCCGGGGAGCTGTTTTTT. Its translation: CASSSTGGRPGELFF.